This T cell receptor (beta chain) was found in a study of T cell responses to AZD1222 COVID-19 vaccine. Trimming cost V 4 bases and J 1 base, with 11 bases left between them. The length of the CDR3 is 15 residues. Germline V lookup: CDR1 SNHLY, CDR2 FYNNEI. Second-dose timings of about 4 or about 12 weeks were pooled. As for this clone: This CDR3 is also generated by other DNA sequences in the sample.

Sequencing was performed with immunoSEQ multiplex PCR; in TCRdb, only in-frame clones are kept and a portion is missing. The data contain some 170,000 clones, approximately 89% of them singletons. This sequence originates from an adult who received the AZD1222 COVID-19 vaccine. Source: peripheral blood, taken 28 days after the second AZD1222 dose. The chain links TRBV2 to TRBJ1-5, with D maybe TRBD1 (5 bases). The chain's CDR3 is CASSGQGGSNQPQHF. In DNA, the CDR3 is TGTGCCAGCAGTGGTCAGGGAGGAAGCAATCAGCCCCAGCATTTT.